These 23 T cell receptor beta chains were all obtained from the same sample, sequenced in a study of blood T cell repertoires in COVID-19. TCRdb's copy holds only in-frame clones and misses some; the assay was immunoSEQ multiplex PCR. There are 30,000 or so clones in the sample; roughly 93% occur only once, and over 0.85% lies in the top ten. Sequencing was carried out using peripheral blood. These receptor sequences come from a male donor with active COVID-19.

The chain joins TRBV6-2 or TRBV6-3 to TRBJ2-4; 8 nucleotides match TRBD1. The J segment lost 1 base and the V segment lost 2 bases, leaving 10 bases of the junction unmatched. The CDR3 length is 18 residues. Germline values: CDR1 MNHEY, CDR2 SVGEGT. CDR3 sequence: CASSYADRQGAAKNIQYF. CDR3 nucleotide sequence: TGTGCCAGCAGTTACGCCGACCGCCAGGGGGCGGCCAAAAACATTCAGTACTTC.

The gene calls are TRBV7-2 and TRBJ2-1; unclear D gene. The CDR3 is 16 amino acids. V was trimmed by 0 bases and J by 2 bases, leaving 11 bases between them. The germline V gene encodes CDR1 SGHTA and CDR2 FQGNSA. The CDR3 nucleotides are TGTGCCAGCAGCTTAGCGCTGGTAGCTACCTACAATGAGCAGTTCTTC. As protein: CASSLALVATYNEQFF.

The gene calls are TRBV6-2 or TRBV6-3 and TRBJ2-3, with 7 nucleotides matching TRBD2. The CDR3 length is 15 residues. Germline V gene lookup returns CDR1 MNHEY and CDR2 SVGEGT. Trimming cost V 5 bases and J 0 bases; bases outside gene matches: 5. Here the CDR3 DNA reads TGTGCCAGCAGTGCGAGCGGGACTAGCACAGATACGCAGTATTTT. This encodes CASSASGTSTDTQYF.

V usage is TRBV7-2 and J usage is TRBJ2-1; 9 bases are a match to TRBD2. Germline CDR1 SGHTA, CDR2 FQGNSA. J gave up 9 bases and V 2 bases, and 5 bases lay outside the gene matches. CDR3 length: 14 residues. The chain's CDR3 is CASSLSSGGGEQFF. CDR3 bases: TGTGCCAGCAGCTTAAGTAGCGGGGGCGGTGAGCAGTTCTTC.

CDR3 sequence (DNA): TGTGCCAGCAGTTTATCTAACTGGGCTCCAGGGGGCGGGTACGATGTAGTCAATGAGCAGTTCTTC. It specifies CASSLSNWAPGGGYDVVNEQFF. The V call is TRBV27, the J call TRBJ2-1, with 8 bases that match TRBD1. V was pared by 0 bases and J by 6 bases, with 25 bases of the junction left unmatched. This CDR3 comprises 22 residues. Germline V CDR1 and CDR2: MNHEY, SMNVEV (reference sequence).

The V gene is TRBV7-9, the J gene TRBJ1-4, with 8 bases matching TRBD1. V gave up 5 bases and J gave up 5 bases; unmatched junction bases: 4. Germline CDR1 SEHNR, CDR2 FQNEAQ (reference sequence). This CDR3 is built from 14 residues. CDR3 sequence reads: CASSQGQGNEKLFF. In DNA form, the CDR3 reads TGTGCCAGCAGCCAAGGACAGGGAAATGAAAAACTGTTTTTT.

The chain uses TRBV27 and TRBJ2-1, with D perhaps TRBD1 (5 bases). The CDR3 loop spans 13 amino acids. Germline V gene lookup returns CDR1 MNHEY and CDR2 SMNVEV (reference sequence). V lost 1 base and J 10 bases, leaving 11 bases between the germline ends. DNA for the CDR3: TGTGCCAGCAGTTTATACAGGACGTTAGAGCAGTTCTTC. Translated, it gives CASSLYRTLEQFF.

CDR3 sequence reads: CASSLISRTERIRSGNTIYF. The CDR3 nucleotides are TGTGCCAGCAGTCTGATTAGTCGGACAGAAAGAATTCGCTCTGGAAACACCATATATTTT. This chain links TRBV2 with TRBJ1-3; D is perhaps TRBD1 (6 bases). Germline CDR1 SNHLY, CDR2 FYNNEI. There are 20 residues in the CDR3. Trimming removed 5 bases at V and 0 bases at J, with 26 bases between.

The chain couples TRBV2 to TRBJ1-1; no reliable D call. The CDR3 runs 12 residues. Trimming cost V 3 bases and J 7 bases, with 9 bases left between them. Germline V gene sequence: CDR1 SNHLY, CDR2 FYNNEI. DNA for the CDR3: TGTGCCAGCAGTGACGGACTGAGTGAAGCTTTCTTT. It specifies CASSDGLSEAFF.

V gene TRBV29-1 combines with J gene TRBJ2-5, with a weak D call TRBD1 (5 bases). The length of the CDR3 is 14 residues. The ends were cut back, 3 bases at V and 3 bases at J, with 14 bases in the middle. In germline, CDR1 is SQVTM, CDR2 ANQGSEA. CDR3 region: CSVDVGARKETQYF. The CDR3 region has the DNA TGCAGCGTTGACGTTGGGGCTCGTAAAGAGACCCAGTACTTC.

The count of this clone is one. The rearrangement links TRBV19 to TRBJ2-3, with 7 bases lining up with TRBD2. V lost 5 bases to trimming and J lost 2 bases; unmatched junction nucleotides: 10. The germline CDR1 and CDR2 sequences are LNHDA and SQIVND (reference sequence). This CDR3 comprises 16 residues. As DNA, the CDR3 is TGTGCCAGTAGTGTTGGACTAGGTTACATCACAGATACGCAGTATTTT. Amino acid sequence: CASSVGLGYITDTQYF.

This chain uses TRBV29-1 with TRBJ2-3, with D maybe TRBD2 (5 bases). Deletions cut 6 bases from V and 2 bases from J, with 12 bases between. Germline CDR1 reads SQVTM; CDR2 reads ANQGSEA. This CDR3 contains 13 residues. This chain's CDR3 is CSVRAADTDTQYF. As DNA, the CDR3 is TGCAGCGTGCGGGCCGCAGACACAGATACGCAGTATTTT.

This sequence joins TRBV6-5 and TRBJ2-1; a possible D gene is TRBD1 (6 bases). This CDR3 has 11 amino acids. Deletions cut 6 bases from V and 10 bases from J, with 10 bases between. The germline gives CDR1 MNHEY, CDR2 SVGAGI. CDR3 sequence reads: CASSNRVEQFF. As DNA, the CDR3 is TGTGCCAGCAGCAACAGGGTAGAGCAGTTCTTC.

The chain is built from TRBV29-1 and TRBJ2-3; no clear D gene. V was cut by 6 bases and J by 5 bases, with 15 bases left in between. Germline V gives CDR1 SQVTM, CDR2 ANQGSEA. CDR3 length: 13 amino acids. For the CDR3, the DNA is TGCAGCGTAGAGAAATATCGAAAAGATACGCAGTATTTT. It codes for CSVEKYRKDTQYF.

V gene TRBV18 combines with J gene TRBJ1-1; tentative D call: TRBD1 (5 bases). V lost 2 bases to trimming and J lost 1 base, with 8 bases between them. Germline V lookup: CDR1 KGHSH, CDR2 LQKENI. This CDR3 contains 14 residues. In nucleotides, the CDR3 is TGTGCCAGCTCACCATACAGGACGAACACTGAAGCTTTCTTT. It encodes CASSPYRTNTEAFF. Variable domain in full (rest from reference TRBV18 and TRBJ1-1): NAGVMQNPRHLVRRRGQEARLRCSPMKGHSHVYWYRQLPEEGLKFMVYLQKENIIDESGMPKERFSAEFPKEGPSILRIQQVVRGDSAAYFCASSPYRTNTEAFFGQGTRLTVV.

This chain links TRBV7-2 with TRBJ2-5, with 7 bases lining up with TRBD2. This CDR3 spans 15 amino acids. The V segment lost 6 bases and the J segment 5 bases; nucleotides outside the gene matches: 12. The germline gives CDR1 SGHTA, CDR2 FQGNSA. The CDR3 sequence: CASRYRRREGETQYF. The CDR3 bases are TGTGCCAGCAGGTATCGGCGCAGGGAGGGGGAGACCCAGTACTTC.

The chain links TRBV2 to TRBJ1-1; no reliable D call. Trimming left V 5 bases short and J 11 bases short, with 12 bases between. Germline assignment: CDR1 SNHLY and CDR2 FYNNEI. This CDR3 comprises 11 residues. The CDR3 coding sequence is TGTGCCAGCAGTCTCGGGGTAATGGCTTTCTTT. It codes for CASSLGVMAFF.

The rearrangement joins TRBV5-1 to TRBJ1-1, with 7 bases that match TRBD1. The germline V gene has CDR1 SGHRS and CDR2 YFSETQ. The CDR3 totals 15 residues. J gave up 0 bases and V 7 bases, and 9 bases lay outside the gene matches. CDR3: CASGPDREMNTEAFF. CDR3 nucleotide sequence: TGCGCCAGCGGACCCGACAGGGAAATGAACACTGAAGCTTTCTTT. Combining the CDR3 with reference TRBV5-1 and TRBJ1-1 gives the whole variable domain KAGVTQTPRYLIKTRGQQVTLSCSPISGHRSVSWYQQTPGQGLQFLFEYFSETQRNKGNFPGRFSGRQFSNSRSEMNVSTLELGDSALYLCASGPDREMNTEAFFGQGTRLTVV.

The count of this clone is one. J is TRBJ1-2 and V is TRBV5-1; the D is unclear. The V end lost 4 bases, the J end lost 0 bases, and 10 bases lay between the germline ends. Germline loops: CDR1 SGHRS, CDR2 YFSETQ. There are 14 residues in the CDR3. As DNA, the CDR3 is TGCGCCAGCAGCCTACCCCAAGCTAACTATGGCTACACCTTC. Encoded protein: CASSLPQANYGYTF.

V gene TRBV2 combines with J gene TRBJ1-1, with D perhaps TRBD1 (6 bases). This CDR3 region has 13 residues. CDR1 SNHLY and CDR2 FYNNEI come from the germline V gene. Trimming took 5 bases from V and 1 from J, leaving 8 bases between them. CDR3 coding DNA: TGTGCCAGCAGTTGGGGGCGGAACACTGAAGCTTTCTTT. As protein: CASSWGRNTEAFF.

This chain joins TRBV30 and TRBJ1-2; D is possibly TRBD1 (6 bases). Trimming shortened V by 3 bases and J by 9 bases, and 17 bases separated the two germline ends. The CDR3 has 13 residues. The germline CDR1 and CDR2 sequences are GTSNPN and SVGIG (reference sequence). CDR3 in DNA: TGTGCCTGGAGGTCAGGACAGCATTCCCGCTACACCTTC. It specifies CAWRSGQHSRYTF.

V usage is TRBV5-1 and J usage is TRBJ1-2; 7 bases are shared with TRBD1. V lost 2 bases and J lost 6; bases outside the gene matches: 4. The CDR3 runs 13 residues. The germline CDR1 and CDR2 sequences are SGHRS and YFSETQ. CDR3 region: CASSFDRADGYTF. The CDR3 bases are TGCGCCAGCAGCTTTGACAGGGCCGATGGCTACACCTTC. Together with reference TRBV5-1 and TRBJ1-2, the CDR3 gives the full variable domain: KAGVTQTPRYLIKTRGQQVTLSCSPISGHRSVSWYQQTPGQGLQFLFEYFSETQRNKGNFPGRFSGRQFSNSRSEMNVSTLELGDSALYLCASSFDRADGYTFGSGTRLTVV.

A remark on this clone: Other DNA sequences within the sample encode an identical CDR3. CDR3 nucleotide sequence: TGTGCCAGCAGCCGGGGGGGCTCTGGAAACACCATATATTTT. Amino acid sequence: CASSRGGSGNTIYF. The chain is built from TRBV7-9 and TRBJ1-3, with a possible D match to TRBD1 (5 bases). V lost 5 bases to trimming and J lost 0 bases, with 8 bases between them. This CDR3 has 14 amino acids. Germline CDR1 SEHNR, CDR2 FQNEAQ (reference sequence).